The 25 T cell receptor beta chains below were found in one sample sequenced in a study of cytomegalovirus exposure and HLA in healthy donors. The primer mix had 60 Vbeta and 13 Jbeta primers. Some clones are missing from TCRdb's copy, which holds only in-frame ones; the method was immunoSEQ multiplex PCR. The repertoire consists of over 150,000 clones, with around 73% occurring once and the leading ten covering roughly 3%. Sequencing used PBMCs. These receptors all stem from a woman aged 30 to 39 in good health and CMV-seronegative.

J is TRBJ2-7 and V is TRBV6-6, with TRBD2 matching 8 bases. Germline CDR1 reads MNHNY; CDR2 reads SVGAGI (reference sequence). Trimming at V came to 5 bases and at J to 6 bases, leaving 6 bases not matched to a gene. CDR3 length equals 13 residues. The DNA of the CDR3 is TGTGCCAGCAGTAAGACTAGCGCGCGCGAGCAGTACTTC. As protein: CASSKTSAREQYF.

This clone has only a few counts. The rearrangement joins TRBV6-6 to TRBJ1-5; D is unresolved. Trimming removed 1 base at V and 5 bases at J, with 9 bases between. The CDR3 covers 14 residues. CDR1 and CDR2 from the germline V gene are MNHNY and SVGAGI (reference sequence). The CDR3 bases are TGTGCCAGCAGTTACTATGGCGGTGATCAGCCCCAGCATTTT. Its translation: CASSYYGGDQPQHF.

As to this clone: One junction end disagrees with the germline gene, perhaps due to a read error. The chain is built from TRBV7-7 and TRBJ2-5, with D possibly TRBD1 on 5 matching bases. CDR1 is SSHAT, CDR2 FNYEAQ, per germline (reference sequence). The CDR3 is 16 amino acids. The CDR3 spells CASSLGVTEMQETQYF. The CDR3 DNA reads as TGTGCTAGCAGCTTAGGGGTGACAGAGATGCAAGAGACCCAGTACTTC.

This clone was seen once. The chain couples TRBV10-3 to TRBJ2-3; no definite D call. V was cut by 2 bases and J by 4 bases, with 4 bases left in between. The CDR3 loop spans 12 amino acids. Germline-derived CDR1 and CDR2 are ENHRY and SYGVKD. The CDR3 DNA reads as TGTGCCATCAGTGAGCTCCCAGATACGCAGTATTTT. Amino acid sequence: CAISELPDTQYF.

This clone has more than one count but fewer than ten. In DNA, the CDR3 is TGTGCCAGCAGTTTTGGGACAGACTATGGCTACACCTTC. Amino acids: CASSFGTDYGYTF. This chain joins TRBV28 and TRBJ1-2, with TRBD1 matching over 7 bases. The germline CDR1 and CDR2 sequences are MDHEN and SYDVKM. This CDR3 region has 13 residues. V dropped 3 bases and J dropped 3; count of bases not matched to a gene: 1.

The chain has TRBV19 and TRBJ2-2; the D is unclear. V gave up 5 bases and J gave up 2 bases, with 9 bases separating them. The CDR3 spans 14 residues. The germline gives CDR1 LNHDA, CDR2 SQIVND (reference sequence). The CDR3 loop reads CASSALRNTGELFF. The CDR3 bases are TGTGCCAGTAGTGCCTTGAGAAACACCGGGGAGCTGTTTTTT.

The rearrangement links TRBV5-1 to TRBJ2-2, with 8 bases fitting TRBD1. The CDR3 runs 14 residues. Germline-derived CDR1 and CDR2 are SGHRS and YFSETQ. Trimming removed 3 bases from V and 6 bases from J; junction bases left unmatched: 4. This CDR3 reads CASSSGQGPGELFF. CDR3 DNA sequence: TGCGCCAGCAGCTCCGGACAGGGTCCCGGGGAGCTGTTTTTT.

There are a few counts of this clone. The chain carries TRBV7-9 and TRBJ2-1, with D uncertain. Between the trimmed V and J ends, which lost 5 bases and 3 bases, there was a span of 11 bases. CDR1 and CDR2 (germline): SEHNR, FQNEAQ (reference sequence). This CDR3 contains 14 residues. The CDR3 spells CASSLTTNYNEQFF. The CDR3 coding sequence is TGTGCCAGCAGCCTCACAACCAACTACAATGAGCAGTTCTTC.

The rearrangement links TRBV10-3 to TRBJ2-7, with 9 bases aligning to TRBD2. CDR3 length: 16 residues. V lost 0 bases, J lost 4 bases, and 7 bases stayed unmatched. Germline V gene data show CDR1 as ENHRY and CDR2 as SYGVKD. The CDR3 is CAISESNAGGVYEQYF. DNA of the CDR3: TGTGCCATCAGTGAGTCTAACGCGGGAGGGGTTTACGAGCAGTACTTC.

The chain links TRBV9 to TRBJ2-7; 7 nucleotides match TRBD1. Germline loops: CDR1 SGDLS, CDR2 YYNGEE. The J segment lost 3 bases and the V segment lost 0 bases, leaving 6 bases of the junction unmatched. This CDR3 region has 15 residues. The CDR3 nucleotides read TGTGCCAGCAGCGTAGACATAGGGGGCAGCTACGAGCAGTACTTC. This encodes CASSVDIGGSYEQYF.

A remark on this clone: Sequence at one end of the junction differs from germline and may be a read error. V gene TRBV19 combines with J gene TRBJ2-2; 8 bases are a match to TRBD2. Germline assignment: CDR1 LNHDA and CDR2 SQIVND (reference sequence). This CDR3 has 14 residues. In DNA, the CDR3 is TGTGCCAGTAGTATTGATAGTTTTAGCGGGAAGCTGTTTTTT. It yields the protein CASSIDSFSGKLFF.

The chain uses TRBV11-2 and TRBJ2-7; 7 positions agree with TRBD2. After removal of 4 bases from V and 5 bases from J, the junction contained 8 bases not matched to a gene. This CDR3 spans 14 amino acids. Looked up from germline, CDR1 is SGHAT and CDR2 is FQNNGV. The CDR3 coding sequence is TGTGCCAGCAGCTCGGGAGGTTGGTGGGACGAGCAGTACTTC. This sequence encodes CASSSGGWWDEQYF.

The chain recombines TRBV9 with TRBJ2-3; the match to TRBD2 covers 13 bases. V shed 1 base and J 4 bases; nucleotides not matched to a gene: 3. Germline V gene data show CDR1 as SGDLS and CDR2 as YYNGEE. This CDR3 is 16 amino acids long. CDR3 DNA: TGTGCCAGCAGCGTAACTAGCGGGGGGGCCGCAGATACGCAGTATTTT. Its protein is CASSVTSGGAADTQYF. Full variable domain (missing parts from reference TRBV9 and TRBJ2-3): DSGVTQTPKHLITATGQRVTLRCSPRSGDLSVYWYQQSLDQGLQFLIQYYNGEERAKGNILERFSAQQFPDLHSELNLSSLELGDSALYFCASSVTSGGAADTQYFGPGTRLTVL.

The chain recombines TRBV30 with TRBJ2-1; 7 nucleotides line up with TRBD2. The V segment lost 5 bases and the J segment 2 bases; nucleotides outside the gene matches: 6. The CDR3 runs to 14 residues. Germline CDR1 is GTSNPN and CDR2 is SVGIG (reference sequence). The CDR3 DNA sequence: TGTGCCTGGGAAGCGGGGTACGCCTACAATGAGCAGTTCTTC. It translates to CAWEAGYAYNEQFF. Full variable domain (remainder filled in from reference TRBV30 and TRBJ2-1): SQTIHQWPATLVQPVGSPLSLECTVEGTSNPNLYWYRQAAGRGLQLLFYSVGIGQISSEVPQNLSASRPQDRQFILSSKKLLLSDSGFYLCAWEAGYAYNEQFFGPGTRLTVL.

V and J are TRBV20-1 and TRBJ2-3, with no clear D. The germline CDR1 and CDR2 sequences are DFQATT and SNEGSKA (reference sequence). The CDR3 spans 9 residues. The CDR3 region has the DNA TGCAAACGGACAGATACGCAGTATTTT. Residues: CKRTDTQYF.

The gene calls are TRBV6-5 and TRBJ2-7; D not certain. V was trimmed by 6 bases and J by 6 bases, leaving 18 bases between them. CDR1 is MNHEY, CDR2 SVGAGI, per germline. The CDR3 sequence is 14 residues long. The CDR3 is CASSVQAFVGEQYF. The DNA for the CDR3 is TGTGCCAGCAGCGTTCAGGCGTTCGTCGGCGAGCAGTACTTC.

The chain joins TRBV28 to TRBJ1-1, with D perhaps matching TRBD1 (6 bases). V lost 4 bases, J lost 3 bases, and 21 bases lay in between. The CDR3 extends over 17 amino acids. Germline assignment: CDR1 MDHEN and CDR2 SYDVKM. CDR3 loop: CASSSPFYREWHTEAFF. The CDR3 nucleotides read TGTGCCAGCAGTTCCCCATTTTACAGGGAGTGGCACACTGAAGCTTTCTTT.

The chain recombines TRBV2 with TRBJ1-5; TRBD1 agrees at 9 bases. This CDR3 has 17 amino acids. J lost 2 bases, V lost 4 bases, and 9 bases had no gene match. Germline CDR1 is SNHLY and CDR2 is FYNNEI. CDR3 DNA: TGTGCCAGCAGTGGTAATCTCCGGACAGGGGGCAATCAGCCCCAGCATTTT. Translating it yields CASSGNLRTGGNQPQHF.

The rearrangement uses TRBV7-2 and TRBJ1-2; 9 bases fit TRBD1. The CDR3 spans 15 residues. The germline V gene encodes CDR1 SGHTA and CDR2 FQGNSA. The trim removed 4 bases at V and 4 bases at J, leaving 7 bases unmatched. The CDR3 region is CASSSWDRVSYGYTF. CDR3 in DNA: TGTGCCAGCAGCTCCTGGGACAGGGTGAGCTATGGCTACACCTTC.

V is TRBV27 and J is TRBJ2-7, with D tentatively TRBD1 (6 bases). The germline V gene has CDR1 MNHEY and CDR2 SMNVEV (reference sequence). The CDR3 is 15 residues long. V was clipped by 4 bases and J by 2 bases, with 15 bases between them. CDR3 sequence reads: CASSYQGIPTYEQYF. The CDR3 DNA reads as TGTGCCAGCAGTTACCAGGGGATCCCCACCTACGAGCAGTACTTC.

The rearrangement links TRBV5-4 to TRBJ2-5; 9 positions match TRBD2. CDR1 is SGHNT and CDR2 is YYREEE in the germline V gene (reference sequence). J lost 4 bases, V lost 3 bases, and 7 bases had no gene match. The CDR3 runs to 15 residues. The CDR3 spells CASSSRTSVVETQYF. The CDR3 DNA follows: TGTGCCAGCAGCTCACGGACTAGCGTTGTAGAGACCCAGTACTTC.

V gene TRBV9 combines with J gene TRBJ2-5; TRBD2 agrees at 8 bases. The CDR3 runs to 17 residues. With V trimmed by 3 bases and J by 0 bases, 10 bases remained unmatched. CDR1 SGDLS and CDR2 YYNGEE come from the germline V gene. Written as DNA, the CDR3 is TGTGCCAGCAGCGCTCGGGAGGGTGGGGGGTACCAAGAGACCCAGTACTTC. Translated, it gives CASSAREGGGYQETQYF.

This CDR3 is CASSESYWDRVSNQPQHF. The CDR3 DNA is TGCGCCAGCAGTGAGTCCTACTGGGACAGGGTTAGCAATCAGCCCCAGCATTTT. V is TRBV10-2 and J is TRBJ1-5, with 9 bases fitting TRBD1. The V segment lost 0 bases and the J segment 0 bases; nucleotides outside the gene matches: 6. CDR3 length equals 18 residues. CDR1 WSHSY and CDR2 SAAADI come from the germline V gene.

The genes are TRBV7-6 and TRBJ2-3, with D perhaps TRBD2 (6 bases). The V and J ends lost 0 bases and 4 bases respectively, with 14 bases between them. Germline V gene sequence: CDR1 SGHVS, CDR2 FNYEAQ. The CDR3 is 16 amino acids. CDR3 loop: CASSLAAGPGADTQYF. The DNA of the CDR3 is TGTGCCAGCAGCTTAGCAGCGGGCCCTGGGGCAGATACGCAGTATTTT.

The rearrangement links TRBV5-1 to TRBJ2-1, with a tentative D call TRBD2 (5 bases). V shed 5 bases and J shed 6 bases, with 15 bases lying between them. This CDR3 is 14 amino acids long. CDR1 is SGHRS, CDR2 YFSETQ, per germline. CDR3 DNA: TGCGCCAGCAGTGGAGGCGGGTTAGTCAATGAGCAGTTCTTC. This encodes CASSGGGLVNEQFF.